The 9 T cell receptor beta chains listed next were all sequenced from one sample in a study of identifying expanded T cells in peripheral blood. Produced via immunoSEQ multiplex PCR; TCRdb's table is partial and in-frame only. The sample holds about 91,000 clones, about 91% seen once. The sequencing sample was made of blood. The receptors were sampled from a person between 18 and 75 years old in good health.

The V gene is TRBV7-2, the J gene TRBJ2-1; D not resolved. Germline V gene sequence: CDR1 SGHTA, CDR2 FQGNSA. The CDR3 covers 14 residues. Trimming removed 5 bases from V and 5 bases from J, with 13 bases in between. The CDR3 nucleotides are TGTGCCAGCAGCCCCGTTTTGGTAGACAATGAGCAGTTCTTC. It translates to CASSPVLVDNEQFF.

The J gene is TRBJ2-7, the V gene TRBV6-5, with a weak D call TRBD1 (6 bases). CDR1 and CDR2 (germline): MNHEY, SVGAGI. CDR3 size: 14 residues. The germline V and J ends were trimmed by 6 bases and 4 bases, with 16 bases remaining between them. The CDR3: CASREAGVSYEQYF. CDR3 DNA: TGTGCCAGCAGGGAGGCAGGGGTGTCGTACGAGCAGTACTTC.

The chain employs TRBV4-3 and TRBJ2-5, with 9 bases fitting TRBD2. J was trimmed by 5 bases and V by 0 bases; bases with no gene match: 10. Germline CDR1 and CDR2: LGHNA and YSLEER. The CDR3 is 17 amino acids. The CDR3 reads CASSQDGAGGMVETQYF. The CDR3 DNA reads as TGCGCCAGCAGCCAAGATGGGGCGGGAGGGATGGTGGAGACCCAGTACTTC.

The rearrangement links TRBV29-1 to TRBJ1-2; D is unresolved. CDR1 is SQVTM and CDR2 is ANQGSEA in the germline V gene. This CDR3 is built from 11 residues. V was cut by 1 base and J by 2 bases, with 2 bases left in between. In nucleotides, the CDR3 is TGCAGCGTTGAAGGGAACTATGGCTACACCTTC. It translates to CSVEGNYGYTF.

CDR3 in DNA: TGCGCCAGCAGCTTGGGACAGAGCTCCTACAATGAGCAGTTCTTC. Residues: CASSLGQSSYNEQFF. The chain uses TRBV5-1 and TRBJ2-1; D is perhaps TRBD1 (5 bases). The V gene's germline CDR1 is SGHRS and CDR2 YFSETQ. V was clipped by 0 bases and J by 0 bases, with 7 bases between them. The CDR3 extends over 15 amino acids.

This chain joins TRBV7-3 and TRBJ2-1, with 10 bases lining up with TRBD2. This CDR3 region has 15 residues. The germline gives CDR1 SGHTA, CDR2 FQGTGA. Trimming took 2 bases from V and 7 from J; bases not matched to a gene: 5. The CDR3 region is CASSLLAGGSNEQFF. CDR3 coding DNA: TGTGCCAGCAGCTTATTAGCGGGGGGTTCAAATGAGCAGTTCTTC.

The chain is built from TRBV27 and TRBJ2-7, with a possible D match to TRBD2 (6 bases). Per the germline V gene, CDR1 is MNHEY and CDR2 is SMNVEV (reference sequence). This CDR3 has 12 amino acids. The V and J ends lost 6 bases and 6 bases respectively, with 12 bases between them. In DNA form, the CDR3 reads TGTGCCAGCAGGTCACTAGCTCTCGAGCAGTACTTC. Translation gives CASRSLALEQYF.

The chain joins TRBV4-1 to TRBJ2-3; no definite D call. The CDR3 runs 15 residues. From germline, CDR1 is MGHRA and CDR2 YSYEKL. V dropped 4 bases and J dropped 4 bases, with 15 bases sitting between them. In DNA, the CDR3 is TGCGCCAGCAGCCTCGACCGCCGCGGACCAGATACGCAGTATTTT. Its protein product is CASSLDRRGPDTQYF.

J is TRBJ2-7 and V is TRBV7-2; a weak D match, TRBD2 (6 bases). The CDR3 sequence is 13 residues long. Germline V lookup: CDR1 SGHTA, CDR2 FQGNSA. Trimming took off 3 bases at V and 3 bases at J, with 9 bases between the two ends. CDR3 coding DNA: TGTGCCAGCAGCTTCGGGCGGGGCTACGAGCAGTACTTC. Residues: CASSFGRGYEQYF.